One and the same sample provided the 27 T cell receptor beta chains below, sequenced in a study of blood T cell repertoires in COVID-19. Sequenced by immunoSEQ multiplex PCR; TCRdb stores in-frame clones only, minus some. Here the sample spans around 250,000 clones, around 80% being singletons. Source material: peripheral blood. These receptors came from a woman aged 18-29 years with acute or convalescent COVID-19.

The V gene is TRBV5-1, the J gene TRBJ1-1; D might be TRBD1 (6 bases). Trimming stripped 0 bases from V and 5 bases from J, with 11 bases between. The CDR3 has 14 amino acids. Germline CDR1 is SGHRS and CDR2 is YFSETQ. The chain's CDR3 is CASSLGFGQTEAFF. The CDR3 DNA reads TGCGCCAGCAGCTTGGGATTCGGACAGACTGAAGCTTTCTTT.

The chain employs TRBV9 and TRBJ2-3; D ambiguous. This CDR3 is built from 15 residues. CDR1 SGDLS and CDR2 YYNGEE come from the germline V gene. V dropped 0 bases and J dropped 2 bases, with 10 bases sitting between them. For the CDR3, the DNA is TGTGCCAGCAGCGTAGGTGGGCCTCCCACAGATACGCAGTATTTT. It is translated as CASSVGGPPTDTQYF.

This clone was seen once. V is TRBV5-1 and J is TRBJ2-3; TRBD1 might be the D (6 bases). Germline V lookup: CDR1 SGHRS, CDR2 YFSETQ. This CDR3 is 16 amino acids long. The V end was cut by 9 bases, the J end by 1 base, with 21 bases between. This CDR3 is CATNHGPAGGTDTQYF. CDR3 sequence (DNA): TGCGCCACCAACCATGGACCGGCAGGGGGCACAGATACGCAGTATTTT. The variable domain in full, completed from reference TRBV5-1 and TRBJ2-3, reads KAGVTQTPRYLIKTRGQQVTLSCSPISGHRSVSWYQQTPGQGLQFLFEYFSETQRNKGNFPGRFSGRQFSNSRSEMNVSTLELGDSALYLCATNHGPAGGTDTQYFGPGTRLTVL.

The V gene is TRBV5-1, the J gene TRBJ2-7; D may be TRBD2 (5 bases). Germline CDR1 is SGHRS and CDR2 is YFSETQ. The V end was cut by 0 bases, the J end by 3 bases, with 19 bases between. The CDR3 contains 17 residues. The CDR3 DNA reads as TGCGCCAGCAGCTTGGATATCGCGGGTGAAAATCTCTACGAGCAGTACTTC. It yields the protein CASSLDIAGENLYEQYF.

This rearrangement joins TRBV15 to TRBJ1-1; possible D gene TRBD1, 5 bases. The CDR3 runs to 14 residues. CDR1 LNHNV and CDR2 YYDKDF come from the germline V gene (reference sequence). Between the trimmed V and J ends, which lost 0 bases and 4 bases, there was a span of 9 bases. CDR3 in amino acids: CATSREDQGTEAFF. CDR3 nucleotide sequence: TGTGCCACCAGCAGAGAAGACCAGGGCACTGAAGCTTTCTTT.

The chain couples TRBV16 to TRBJ2-1, with unresolved D. CDR1 is KGHSY, CDR2 FQNENV, per germline. V lost 0 bases, J lost 2 bases, and 8 bases lay in between. CDR3 length: 15 residues. As DNA, the CDR3 is TGTGCCAGCAGCCAATCGGGCTCGGCCTACAATGAGCAGTTCTTC. Amino acid sequence: CASSQSGSAYNEQFF.

The genes are TRBV27 and TRBJ2-1, with TRBD2 matching over 10 bases. This CDR3 spans 16 amino acids. The V gene end was trimmed by 5 bases and the J gene end by 9 bases; junction bases not matched to a gene: 13. The germline CDR1 and CDR2 sequences are MNHEY and SMNVEV (reference sequence). CDR3 nucleotides: TGTGCCAGCAGTCCTCACTCAGCGGGAGGGCGAGGTGAGCAGTTCTTC. Translated, it gives CASSPHSAGGRGEQFF.

The gene calls are TRBV5-1 and TRBJ2-2; 9 positions agree with TRBD1. Germline loops: CDR1 SGHRS, CDR2 YFSETQ. V shed 4 bases and J 2 bases; nucleotides not matched to a gene: 3. The CDR3 runs to 15 residues. CDR3 sequence (DNA): TGCGCCAGCAGCACGGGACAGGGAAACACCGGGGAGCTGTTTTTT. Amino acid sequence: CASSTGQGNTGELFF.

V and J are TRBV27 and TRBJ1-1; no clear D gene. The CDR3 is 14 amino acids. Trimming took 2 bases from V and 0 from J, leaving 7 bases between them. Per germline, CDR1 MNHEY and CDR2 SMNVEV (reference sequence). The CDR3 coding sequence is TGTGCCAGCAGTTTAAGGGAGATGAACACTGAAGCTTTCTTT. Translation: CASSLREMNTEAFF.

The V and J genes are TRBV9 and TRBJ2-6; the D gene is possibly TRBD2 (6 bases). V was pared by 4 bases and J by 4 bases, with 18 bases between. The CDR3 contains 17 residues. CDR1 and CDR2 from the germline V gene are SGDLS and YYNGEE. Written as DNA, the CDR3 is TGTGCCAGCAGCATCTCCTTACCCGGGGGAGGGGCCAACGTCCTGACTTTC. Amino acids: CASSISLPGGGANVLTF.

The chain combines TRBV5-5 with TRBJ1-2, with 9 bases matching TRBD1. Germline V lookup: CDR1 SGHKS, CDR2 YYEKEE (reference sequence). With V trimmed by 4 bases and J by 6 bases, 7 bases remained unmatched. The CDR3 is made up of 14 amino acids. CDR3 loop: CASSVWDRADGYTF. DNA of the CDR3: TGTGCCAGCAGCGTGTGGGACAGGGCGGATGGCTACACCTTC.

A few counts support this clone. The rearrangement uses TRBV7-9 and TRBJ2-3; D unclear. The germline V and J ends were trimmed by 1 base and 0 bases, with 11 bases remaining between them. This CDR3 contains 16 residues. From germline, CDR1 is SEHNR and CDR2 FQNEAQ (reference sequence). CDR3 protein: CASSLGGAASTDTQYF. CDR3 nucleotides: TGTGCCAGCAGCTTAGGCGGCGCCGCTAGCACAGATACGCAGTATTTT.

The chain combines TRBV19 with TRBJ1-1; 8 nucleotides align to TRBD1. Germline values: CDR1 LNHDA, CDR2 SQIVND (reference sequence). CDR3 length equals 16 residues. V shed 6 bases and J 8 bases; nucleotides not matched to a gene: 17. DNA for the CDR3: TGTGCCAGTAGGCCGCGACAGGGGTCCACCCTTCGGGAAGCTTTCTTT. Protein: CASRPRQGSTLREAFF.

The genes are TRBV27 and TRBJ2-1, with TRBD2 matching 9 bases. CDR1 is MNHEY and CDR2 is SMNVEV in the germline V gene (reference sequence). This CDR3 contains 15 residues. V shed 6 bases, J shed 9 bases, and the junction held 12 bases outside the gene matches. CDR3 in amino acids: CASSRGVAGVGEQFF. DNA for the CDR3: TGTGCCAGCAGCAGGGGGGTAGCGGGAGTCGGTGAGCAGTTCTTC.

The V gene is TRBV6-2 or TRBV6-3, the J gene TRBJ2-3; D gene ambiguous. This CDR3 spans 14 amino acids. Between the trimmed V and J ends, which lost 7 bases and 3 bases, there was a span of 14 bases. CDR1 MNHEY and CDR2 SVGEGT come from the germline V gene. For the CDR3, the DNA is TGTGCCAGCACCCCCCAATGGCCAACAGATACGCAGTATTTT. Protein sequence: CASTPQWPTDTQYF.

This chain joins TRBV5-1 and TRBJ1-1, with 10 bases matching TRBD1. The J segment lost 1 base and the V segment lost 6 bases, leaving 3 bases of the junction unmatched. Germline CDR1 SGHRS, CDR2 YFSETQ. The CDR3 consists of 14 residues. This CDR3 reads CASKGQGRNTEAFF. The CDR3 DNA reads as TGCGCCAGCAAGGGACAGGGGAGGAACACTGAAGCTTTCTTT.

The chain combines TRBV30 with TRBJ1-1; D may be TRBD1 (5 bases). V was pared by 4 bases and J by 1 base, with 16 bases between. The length of the CDR3 is 15 residues. CDR1 and CDR2 from the germline V gene are GTSNPN and SVGIG (reference sequence). The chain's CDR3 is CAWMAGGLGNTEAFF. The CDR3 DNA is TGTGCCTGGATGGCCGGGGGGTTAGGGAACACTGAAGCTTTCTTT.

The chain links TRBV7-2 to TRBJ2-1, with D unresolved. The CDR3 length is 13 residues. CDR1 and CDR2 from the germline V gene are SGHTA and FQGNSA. V was trimmed by 4 bases and J by 7 bases, leaving 11 bases between them. CDR3 region: CASSSDFRNEQFF. The DNA for the CDR3 is TGTGCCAGCAGCTCCGACTTCCGTAATGAGCAGTTCTTC.

The genes are TRBV28 and TRBJ2-2, with 7 nucleotides matching TRBD2. The CDR3 totals 14 residues. Germline loops: CDR1 MDHEN, CDR2 SYDVKM. J was trimmed by 4 bases and V by 5 bases; bases with no gene match: 4. This CDR3 reads CASSLGLPTGELFF. CDR3 coding DNA: TGTGCCAGCAGTCTGGGACTACCCACCGGGGAGCTGTTTTTT. Full variable domain (remainder filled in from reference TRBV28 and TRBJ2-2): DVKVTQSSRYLVKRTGEKVFLECVQDMDHENMFWYRQDPGLGLRLIYFSYDVKMKEKGDIPEGYSVSREKKERFSLILESASTNQTSMYLCASSLGLPTGELFFGEGSRLTVL.

The chain joins TRBV27 to TRBJ2-3; maybe TRBD2 (6 bases). The CDR3 consists of 13 residues. V lost 9 bases, J lost 6 bases, and 16 bases lay in between. Germline V lookup: CDR1 MNHEY, CDR2 SMNVEV (reference sequence). The CDR3 protein is CARPTRMADTQYF. The DNA for the CDR3 is TGTGCCAGGCCGACTAGGATGGCGGATACGCAGTATTTT.

The chain links TRBV6-2 or TRBV6-3 to TRBJ2-1; 7 nucleotides line up with TRBD2. The junction had 16 bases not matched to a gene; V was cut back by 3 bases and J by 8 bases. This CDR3 spans 17 amino acids. The germline gives CDR1 MNHEY, CDR2 SVGEGT. In nucleotides, the CDR3 is TGTGCCAGCAGTTATCGGGCCTGGGAGGGGCCCTTGGATGAGCAGTTCTTC. Protein sequence: CASSYRAWEGPLDEQFF.

In nucleotides, the CDR3 is TGCGCCAGCAGGAGTTCCACCGCTTCCTACGAGCAGTACTTC. As protein: CASRSSTASYEQYF. The chain has TRBV5-1 and TRBJ2-7; no definite D call. This CDR3 contains 14 residues. Per the germline V gene, CDR1 is SGHRS and CDR2 is YFSETQ. Trimming removed 5 bases at V and 1 base at J, with 13 bases between. Variable domain in full (rest from reference TRBV5-1 and TRBJ2-7): KAGVTQTPRYLIKTRGQQVTLSCSPISGHRSVSWYQQTPGQGLQFLFEYFSETQRNKGNFPGRFSGRQFSNSRSEMNVSTLELGDSALYLCASRSSTASYEQYFGPGTRLTVT.

In regard to this clone: The sample carries other DNA sequences with the same CDR3. DNA for the CDR3: TGTGCCAGCAGCCCAGGGCTAGCCAAAAACATTCAGTACTTC. Protein: CASSPGLAKNIQYF. The chain carries TRBV7-2 and TRBJ2-4, with D perhaps TRBD1 (5 bases). In germline, CDR1 is SGHTA, CDR2 FQGNSA. The CDR3 extends over 14 amino acids. V was cut by 5 bases and J by 0 bases, with 8 bases left in between.

The sample holds one count of this clone. This sequence joins TRBV6-2 or TRBV6-3 and TRBJ1-4; TRBD1 agrees at 8 bases. Germline assignment: CDR1 MNHEY and CDR2 SVGEGT. V lost 7 bases, J lost 5 bases, and 9 bases stayed unmatched. CDR3 length equals 15 residues. Here the CDR3 reads CASNPGQGRNEKLFF. DNA for the CDR3: TGTGCCAGCAACCCAGGACAGGGCCGGAATGAAAAACTGTTTTTT.

The chain links TRBV4-2 to TRBJ1-2; D is perhaps TRBD1 (5 bases). The germline gives CDR1 LGHNA, CDR2 YNFKEQ. Trimming removed 1 base at V and 2 bases at J, with 17 bases between. CDR3 length: 17 residues. CDR3 coding DNA: TGTGCCAGCAGCCAAGTAACGGCACAGGATAAGAACTATGGCTACACCTTC. Translating it yields CASSQVTAQDKNYGYTF.

This clone was recorded once. The rearrangement joins TRBV28 to TRBJ2-1; 13 nucleotides line up with TRBD2. The CDR3 covers 16 residues. Trimming removed 7 bases from V and 3 bases from J; junction bases left unmatched: 6. The germline CDR1 and CDR2 sequences are MDHEN and SYDVKM. The CDR3 nucleotides are TGTGCCAGCACTTTGAGACTAGCGGGAGGCTACAATGAGCAGTTCTTC. Encoded protein: CASTLRLAGGYNEQFF.

The V call is TRBV4-1, the J call TRBJ2-7, with D unresolved. The V end lost 1 base, the J end lost 0 bases, and 10 bases lay between the germline ends. Germline loops: CDR1 MGHRA, CDR2 YSYEKL. The CDR3 is 15 residues long. The CDR3 reads CASSQVEISSYEQYF. CDR3 DNA: TGCGCCAGCAGCCAAGTCGAGATTAGCTCCTACGAGCAGTACTTC.